The 17 T cell receptor beta chains listed next were all sequenced from one sample in a study of cytomegalovirus exposure and HLA in healthy donors. Primers: 60 Vbeta forward and 13 Jbeta reverse. Only in-frame clones appear in the TCRdb table, and some are missing; sequencing was by immunoSEQ multiplex PCR. The top ten clones hold about 11% of a sample with roughly 100,000 clones, roughly 70% of them seen once. The material sequenced was PBMCs. All receptors come from a man between 40 and 49 years old in good health and CMV-seropositive.

DNA for the CDR3: TGTGCCAGCTCACTTCGACAGCTCTCCGGCAATCAGCCCCAGCATTTT. It codes for CASSLRQLSGNQPQHF. This rearrangement joins TRBV18 to TRBJ1-5; D may be TRBD1 (5 bases). The CDR3 has 16 residues. The germline V gene has CDR1 KGHSH and CDR2 LQKENI. Trimming cost V 4 bases and J 2 bases, with 15 bases left between them. The complete variable domain, with remaining parts taken from reference TRBV18 and TRBJ1-5, reads NAGVMQNPRHLVRRRGQEARLRCSPMKGHSHVYWYRQLPEEGLKFMVYLQKENIIDESGMPKERFSAEFPKEGPSILRIQQVVRGDSAAYFCASSLRQLSGNQPQHFGDGTRLSIL.

V and J are TRBV7-2 and TRBJ2-7; perhaps TRBD2 as D (6 bases). V was pared by 0 bases and J by 2 bases, with 11 bases between. In germline, CDR1 is SGHTA, CDR2 FQGNSA. This CDR3 contains 15 residues. The CDR3 sequence: CASSLAPGGTYEQYF. In nucleotides, the CDR3 is TGTGCCAGCAGCTTAGCGCCAGGCGGGACCTACGAGCAGTACTTC. The complete variable domain, with remaining parts taken from reference TRBV7-2 and TRBJ2-7, reads GAGVSQSPSNKVTEKGKDVELRCDPISGHTALYWYRQSLGQGLEFLIYFQGNSAPDKSGLPSDRFSAERTGGSVSTLTIQRTQQEDSAVYLCASSLAPGGTYEQYFGPGTRLTVT.

The CDR3 region is CASSLAVTGGNYGYTF. The DNA for the CDR3 is TGTGCCAGCAGCCTGGCCGTGACAGGGGGCAACTATGGCTACACCTTC. The chain links TRBV25-1 to TRBJ1-2, with 10 bases lining up with TRBD1. Germline V gives CDR1 MGHDK, CDR2 SYGVNS. The CDR3 consists of 16 residues. The ends lost 6 bases at V and 2 bases at J; junction bases unmatched: 9.

J is TRBJ2-3 and V is TRBV7-8; D gene uncertain. CDR3 length: 13 residues. CDR1 is SGHVS and CDR2 is FQNEAQ in the germline V gene. Trimming left V 5 bases short and J 3 bases short, with 9 bases between. The CDR3 is CASSRIRTDTQYF. In DNA form, the CDR3 reads TGTGCCAGCAGCCGAATACGGACAGATACGCAGTATTTT.

V and J are TRBV5-1 and TRBJ2-7, with D tentatively TRBD1 (6 bases). CDR3 length: 14 residues. The ends were cut back, 3 bases at V and 1 base at J, with 11 bases in the middle. Germline CDR1 SGHRS, CDR2 YFSETQ. CDR3 nucleotides: TGCGCCAGCAGCTCGGACAGCTGGTCCTACGAGCAGTACGTC. Its protein is CASSSDSWSYEQYV.

The chain is built from TRBV6-1 and TRBJ2-1; maybe TRBD2 (6 bases). Germline V gives CDR1 MNHNS, CDR2 SASEGT. This CDR3 is built from 16 residues. Trimming removed 1 base from V and 3 bases from J, with 13 bases in between. CDR3: CASSEVGGVFYNEQFF. CDR3 sequence (DNA): TGTGCCAGCAGTGAAGTTGGAGGGGTCTTCTACAATGAGCAGTTCTTC.

The V gene is TRBV29-1, the J gene TRBJ2-1, with 7 bases identical to TRBD1. The CDR3 has 14 residues. J lost 0 bases, V lost 4 bases, and 3 bases had no gene match. Per germline, CDR1 SQVTM and CDR2 ANQGSEA. DNA of the CDR3: TGCAGCGTTGGGGCAGGGGGCTCCTACAATGAGCAGTTCTTC. Its translation is CSVGAGGSYNEQFF.

J is TRBJ2-1 and V is TRBV28, with 8 bases fitting TRBD2. The V gene end was trimmed by 6 bases and the J gene end by 5 bases; junction bases not matched to a gene: 9. Germline CDR1 MDHEN, CDR2 SYDVKM. The CDR3 runs 15 residues. The chain's CDR3 is CASRGLREDHNEQFF. For the CDR3, the DNA is TGTGCCAGCAGGGGTTTGCGGGAGGATCACAATGAGCAGTTCTTC.

The rearrangement links TRBV19 to TRBJ2-5; a weak D match, TRBD2 (5 bases). Germline V gene lookup returns CDR1 LNHDA and CDR2 SQIVND (reference sequence). The length of the CDR3 is 13 residues. V was cut by 3 bases and J by 4 bases, with 9 bases left in between. CDR3 residues: CASSIKGGETQYF. DNA of the CDR3: TGTGCCAGTAGTATCAAAGGAGGAGAGACCCAGTACTTC.

The chain is built from TRBV5-5 and TRBJ1-5, with D perhaps TRBD1 (5 bases). V was clipped by 5 bases and J by 4 bases, with 10 bases between them. Germline CDR1 SGHKS, CDR2 YYEKEE (reference sequence). The CDR3 extends over 13 amino acids. This CDR3 reads CASSLDRNQPQHF. The DNA of the CDR3 is TGTGCCAGCAGTCTCGACAGAAATCAGCCCCAGCATTTT.

This chain connects TRBV7-3 to TRBJ1-2, with TRBD1 as a possible D gene (5 bases). Per germline, CDR1 SGHTA and CDR2 FQGTGA. The CDR3 is 13 residues long. V shed 5 bases and J shed 2 bases, with 9 bases lying between them. This CDR3 reads CASSGPGNYGYTF. The CDR3 DNA reads as TGTGCCAGCAGCGGGCCAGGGAACTATGGCTACACCTTC.

The chain couples TRBV29-1 to TRBJ2-1; TRBD2 might be the D (5 bases). Trimming shortened V by 7 bases and J by 7 bases, and 20 bases separated the two germline ends. The length of the CDR3 is 14 residues. Germline V gene lookup returns CDR1 SQVTM and CDR2 ANQGSEA. In DNA, the CDR3 is TGCAGCGCGGCGGAAAGGACTTCTTGGAATGAGCAGTTCTTC. Translation: CSAAERTSWNEQFF.

The V and J genes are TRBV7-8 and TRBJ2-3; 13 nucleotides match TRBD2. Trimming removed 5 bases from V and 7 bases from J; junction bases left unmatched: 6. The CDR3 totals 15 residues. The germline gives CDR1 SGHVS, CDR2 FQNEAQ. CDR3 bases: TGTGCCAGCAGCGTAGGGACTAGCGGGACGTATACGCAGTATTTT. Translated, it gives CASSVGTSGTYTQYF.

As regards this clone: One end of the junction fails to match germline, which may point to a read error. This sample includes further DNA sequences coding for the same CDR3. The V and J genes are TRBV28 and TRBJ1-4, with D possibly TRBD1 on 6 matching bases. Germline V CDR1 and CDR2: MDHEN, SYDVKM. This CDR3 has 14 residues. The CDR3 DNA reads TGTGCCAGCCTTAGCGGGGGGCAGGGTGAAAAGCTGTTTTTT. This sequence encodes CASLSGGQGEKLFF.

The chain joins TRBV28 to TRBJ1-1; unclear D gene. Germline CDR1 reads MDHEN; CDR2 reads SYDVKM. The CDR3 totals 13 residues. Deletions cut 6 bases from V and 0 bases from J, with 8 bases between. Here the CDR3 DNA reads TGTGCCAGCAGGCTCGACATGAACACTGAAGCTTTCTTT. Protein product: CASRLDMNTEAFF.

Comment on this clone: The junction departs from germline at one end; a sequencing error may be responsible. The chain has TRBV15 and TRBJ1-1; D call uncertain. Germline CDR1 LNHNV, CDR2 YYDKDF (reference sequence). The CDR3 loop spans 14 amino acids. CDR3 in amino acids: CATSGDLAGTEAFF. CDR3 nucleotide sequence: TGTGCCACCAGCGGAGACCTCGCGGGCACTGAAGCTTTCTTT.

The chain employs TRBV18 and TRBJ2-7, with a possible D match to TRBD2 (5 bases). Trimming removed 4 bases at V and 1 base at J, with 5 bases between. This CDR3 is 12 amino acids long. The germline gives CDR1 KGHSH, CDR2 LQKENI. CDR3 in DNA: TGTGCCAGCTCACTAGCGTCCTACGAGCAGTACTTC. Its translation: CASSLASYEQYF.